This TCR beta chain originates from a study of cytomegalovirus exposure and HLA in healthy donors. Study details: When 398 donors were genotyped, approximately 81% of them were found to fall in the Caucasian-associated ancestry cluster.

Overall study results and limits: Researchers catalogued around 150 TCR beta chains as cytomegalovirus-associated.

This CDR3 is built from 15 residues. Trimming took 0 bases from V and 3 from J; bases not matched to a gene: 2. CDR1 SGHRS and CDR2 YFSETQ come from the germline V gene. Primers: 60 Vbeta forward and 13 Jbeta reverse. The assay was immunoSEQ multiplex PCR, and TCRdb's table has in-frame clones only and misses some. The sample comprises 95,000 to 110,000 clones, 60% to 75% of which are singletons, and 7.8% rests with the top ten. With respect to this clone: Its antigen is currently unknown.

The V and J genes are TRBV5-1 and TRBJ2-7, with 11 positions matching TRBD1. The TCR sequence derives from a man younger than 40 in good health and CMV-seronegative. The material sequenced was PBMCs. DNA for the CDR3: TGCGCCAGCAGCTTGGAGGGACAGGGGGGCTACGAGCAGTACTTC. Its protein is CASSLEGQGGYEQYF.